This T cell receptor (beta chain) derives from a study of cytomegalovirus exposure and HLA in healthy donors. Findings and caveats of the study: A later examination showed that TCR association rates differed by HLA locus, with DRB1 most and HLA-C fewest. TCR beta chains numbering 164 were designated cytomegalovirus-associated. The authors judged a highly shared variant cluster likely a sequencing artifact. Relative to equally common others, HLA-associated TCR beta chains showed greater clonal expansion in a later analysis.

Germline V gives CDR1 LNHDA, CDR2 SQIVND (reference sequence). The junction had 12 bases not matched to a gene; V was cut back by 7 bases and J by 5 bases. The CDR3 length is 16 residues. 60 Vbeta and 13 Jbeta primers were used in PCR. TCRdb's table, derived via immunoSEQ multiplex PCR, lists solely in-frame clones and lacks some. The sample has around 150,000 clones, more than 70% seen once. On this clone: Its antigen is undetermined.

The chain joins TRBV19 to TRBJ2-7, with 12 bases lining up with TRBD2. The clonotype comes from a male donor in good health and CMV-seropositive. Sequencing was performed on PBMCs. In DNA form, the CDR3 reads TGTGCCAGTACTTTATCTAGCGGGAGGGCCTGGAACGAGCAGTACTTC. Protein product: CASTLSSGRAWNEQYF. Filled out from reference TRBV19 and TRBJ2-7, the complete variable domain reads DGGITQSPKYLFRKEGQNVTLSCEQNLNHDAMYWYRQDPGQGLRLIYYSQIVNDFQKGDIAEGYSVSREKKESFPLTVTSAQKNPTAFYLCASTLSSGRAWNEQYFGPGTRLTVT.